This is a list of T cell receptor beta chains from one sample in a study of control samples from healthy donors and cancer patients. Repertoires were generated with immunoSEQ multiplex PCR, while TCRdb's copy carries only in-frame clones and drops some. The table lists about 180,000 clones, more than 80% of them singletons. Source material: blood. The receptor set was obtained from a man between 25 and 39 years old in good health. Both conserved end residues are part of each CDR3. D genes are given only for firm matches. The size field is filled for only some rows; it gives once, few, many or a size class.

V gene,clone size,J gene,D gene,CDR3 DNA,CDR3 protein
TRBV2,-,TRBJ1-5,TRBD1,TGTGCCAGCAGTGGCACAGGGGGTCTCACGGTTCAGCCCCAGCATTTT,CASSGTGGLTVQPQHF
TRBV19,once,TRBJ1-2,-,TGTGCCAGTAGTACCACCTTTTGGGGGAAGAACTATGGCTACACCTTC,CASSTTFWGKNYGYTF
TRBV20-1,-,TRBJ2-3,-,TGCAGTGCCTTCGACACAGATACGCAGTATTTT,CSAFDTDTQYF
TRBV10-2,-,TRBJ1-3,TRBD1,TGCGCCAGCAGTTCCTGGACAGGGTCGGGAAACACCATATATTTT,CASSSWTGSGNTIYF
TRBV5-1,-,TRBJ2-2,TRBD2,TGCGCCAGCAGCACTAGCGGGGGGGCCGGGGAGCTGTTTTTT,CASSTSGGAGELFF
TRBV19,-,TRBJ1-3,-,TGTGCCAGTAGTTGGGCGGGGGACTCTGGAAACACCATATATTTT,CASSWAGDSGNTIYF
TRBV5-1,once,TRBJ2-7,TRBD1,TGCGCCAGCAGCTTGGGCGGACAGGGGGCGTCCGAGCAGTACTTC,CASSLGGQGASEQYF
TRBV30,-,TRBJ1-5,-,TGTGCCTGGAGTGTAGACAGGCGAACACCGAGCAATCAGCCCCAGCATTTT,CAWSVDRRTPSNQPQHF
TRBV29-1,-,TRBJ2-7,-,TGCAGCCTAACCGGGACGCACGGCTACGAGCATTACTTC,CSLTGTHGYEHYF
TRBV10-1,once,TRBJ2-1,-,TGCGCCAGCAGTGAGCGGGGGTACAATGAGCAGTTCTTC,CASSERGYNEQFF
TRBV27,-,TRBJ2-7,-,TGTGCCAGCAGTTTATCTCTCGTGGGGCCCGAGCAGTACTTC,CASSLSLVGPEQYF
TRBV28,-,TRBJ2-7,TRBD2,TGTGCCAGCAGTTCCCCCGGGGGGGCTCTACTAGCGGGAATACTCTACGAGCAGTACTTC,CASSSPGGALLAGILYEQYF
TRBV27,-,TRBJ2-7,TRBD1,TGTGCCAGCAGCCGTACCGGGACAGTCACAAAGATCGGCTCCTACGAGCAGTACTTC,CASSRTGTVTKIGSYEQYF
TRBV19,-,TRBJ1-5,-,TGTGCCAGTACTGAGGGCAATCAGCCCCAGCATTTT,CASTEGNQPQHF
TRBV3-1/TRBV3-2,-,TRBJ2-7,TRBD2,TGTGCCAGCAGCAACCTTCCGGGACTAGCGGGCCACGAGCAGTACTTC,CASSNLPGLAGHEQYF
TRBV19,-,TRBJ2-7,TRBD2,TGTGCCAGTAGTATAGGGGTCCTAGCGGGAAGGAACGAGCAGTACTTC,CASSIGVLAGRNEQYF
TRBV19,-,TRBJ2-2,TRBD2,TGTGCCAGTAGTATAGCCCGGACTAGCGGGAGGGCCGGGGAGCTGTTTTTT,CASSIARTSGRAGELFF
TRBV28,-,TRBJ1-3,TRBD1,TGTGCCAGCACAGGGGGTGTCTCTGGAAACACCATATATTTT,CASTGGVSGNTIYF
TRBV2,-,TRBJ2-7,-,TGTGCCAGCGGCCGGGACACTTCCTACGAGCAGTACTTC,CASGRDTSYEQYF
TRBV6-4,-,TRBJ1-1,TRBD1,TGTGCCAGCAGTCCGACAGGGGTAGAGACTGAAGCTTTCTTT,CASSPTGVETEAFF
TRBV5-1,-,TRBJ2-3,TRBD2,TGCGCCAGCAGTTTAGCGGGGCCCGGCACAGATACGCAGTATTTT,CASSLAGPGTDTQYF
TRBV11-2,few,TRBJ1-3,-,TGTGCCAGCAGCTTAGACCGGGGAGGGTCTGGAAACACCATATATTTT,CASSLDRGGSGNTIYF
TRBV11-2,-,TRBJ2-5,TRBD2,TGTGCCAGCACCCGACTAGCGGGGACTCAGGGGGAAGAGACCCAGTACTTC,CASTRLAGTQGEETQYF
TRBV3-1/TRBV3-2,-,TRBJ1-5,TRBD1,TGTGCCAGCAGCCAGCAGCCGGGACAGGGTCGGCATTTT,CASSQQPGQGRHF
TRBV11-2,once,TRBJ2-7,-,TGTGCCAGCAGCTTAGTGCAGGGGATTGCCTACGAGCAGTACTTC,CASSLVQGIAYEQYF
TRBV5-1,-,TRBJ2-2,TRBD1,TGCGCCAGCACCTTTGGGCCGGGACAGGGGGCGGCCGGGGAGCTGTTTTTT,CASTFGPGQGAAGELFF
TRBV18,-,TRBJ2-3,TRBD2,TGTGCCAGCAGAGGAGGGACTAGCGGGAGTGCCCCAGATACGCAGTATTTT,CASRGGTSGSAPDTQYF
TRBV3-1/TRBV3-2,-,TRBJ1-1,-,TGTGCCAGCAGCCAAGCGATCGGGGGTTTTGCTGAAGCTTTCTTT,CASSQAIGGFAEAFF
TRBV5-1,-,TRBJ2-5,-,TGCGCCAGCAGCTTGGAGTCCCGGACCCAGTACTTC,CASSLESRTQYF
TRBV19,-,TRBJ2-5,-,TGTGCCAGTAGTCTCGGGACTTCGAAGGGAGAGACCCAGTACTTC,CASSLGTSKGETQYF
TRBV27,-,TRBJ2-2,-,TGTGCCAGCAGGGCAGGGTACTACACCGGGGAGCTGTTTTTT,CASRAGYYTGELFF
TRBV5-1,-,TRBJ2-7,TRBD1,TGCGCCAGCAGCAGAGGGACAGGGTCTTGGGAGCAGTACTTC,CASSRGTGSWEQYF
TRBV15,-,TRBJ2-3,TRBD2,TGTGCCACCCGGGGACTAGCCGCGGGCACAGATACGCAGTATTTT,CATRGLAAGTDTQYF
TRBV28,-,TRBJ2-2,-,TGTGCCAGCATTAGGGCGAACACCGGGGAGCTGTTTTTT,CASIRANTGELFF
TRBV5-1,-,TRBJ2-5,TRBD1,TGCGCCAGCAGCTTAAAGACAGGGGGCCGGGGAGAGACCCAGTACTTC,CASSLKTGGRGETQYF
TRBV11-2,-,TRBJ2-7,TRBD1,TGTGCCAGCAGCTTAGAGACAGGGGGCGGTTTCTACGAGCAGTACTTC,CASSLETGGGFYEQYF
TRBV2,-,TRBJ1-1,TRBD1,TGTGCCAGCAGTCCTTCCGGGACAGGGGGCGAGGCTTTCTTT,CASSPSGTGGEAFF
TRBV7-2,-,TRBJ1-2,-,TGTGCCAGCAGCTTAGCGCAGGAGTATGGCTACACCTTC,CASSLAQEYGYTF
TRBV4-3,once,TRBJ1-1,-,TGCGCCAGCAGCCAAGAATTACGCCAGGAGTACGCTGAAGCTTTCTTT,CASSQELRQEYAEAFF
TRBV7-9,once,TRBJ1-5,-,TGTGCCAGCAGCTTAGCCCCGGGATCAAATCAGCCCCAGCATTTT,CASSLAPGSNQPQHF
TRBV6-5,once,TRBJ1-5,-,TGTGCCAGCAGTTATAGCAGGGACAATCAGCCCCAGCATTTT,CASSYSRDNQPQHF
TRBV15,-,TRBJ1-2,-,TGTGCCACCAGCAGAGATCTGGCTAACTATGGCTACACCTTC,CATSRDLANYGYTF
TRBV12-2,-,TRBJ1-3,-,TGTGCAAGTCGCTCGGGACCGGGACAGAGGAGGAACACCATATATTTT,CASRSGPGQRRNTIYF
TRBV7-9,-,TRBJ2-2,-,TGTGCCAGCAGAAGGACCGGGGAGCTGTTTTTT,CASRRTGELFF
TRBV6-2/TRBV6-3,-,TRBJ1-5,TRBD1,TGTGCCAGCAGTACGACAGGGACTAGCAATCAGCCCCAGCATTTT,CASSTTGTSNQPQHF
TRBV19,few,TRBJ2-5,TRBD2,TGTGCCAGTAGGGGACTAGCGGGAGCTGAGACCCAGTACTTC,CASRGLAGAETQYF
TRBV12-3/TRBV12-4,-,TRBJ1-5,-,TGTGCCAGCAGGACGGGGGGACAGCCCCAGCATTTT,CASRTGGQPQHF
TRBV7-3,few,TRBJ2-5,TRBD2,TGTGCCAGCAGCCGAGCCGGGACTAGCGAGACCCAGTACTTC,CASSRAGTSETQYF
TRBV19,-,TRBJ1-1,-,TGTGCCAGTAGTATAGGTAGTATTGAAGCTTTCTTT,CASSIGSIEAFF
TRBV15,-,TRBJ2-3,-,TGTGCCACCAGCACCGCTCCTTCCCCAGATACGCAGTATTTT,CATSTAPSPDTQYF
TRBV19,-,TRBJ1-2,-,TGTGCCAGTAGTATATATTCTTCACCAAACTATGGCTACACCTTC,CASSIYSSPNYGYTF
TRBV19,once,TRBJ2-7,TRBD1,TGTGCCAGTAGTATAGCAGGACAGGGGGAGTACGAGCAGTACTTC,CASSIAGQGEYEQYF
TRBV24-1,-,TRBJ2-1,TRBD2,TGTGCCACCAGTGACTCCCTAGCGGGAGGGAATAGCTCCTACAATGAGCAGTTCTTC,CATSDSLAGGNSSYNEQFF
TRBV30,once,TRBJ2-7,TRBD1,TGTGCCTGGAGTCGTGGCGGACAGGGGGCCGAGCAGTACTTC,CAWSRGGQGAEQYF
TRBV6-5,-,TRBJ1-4,TRBD1,TGTGCCAGCAGTTCCGTTGACAGGGGGTCTGAAAAACTGTTTTTT,CASSSVDRGSEKLFF
TRBV19,-,TRBJ2-5,-,TGTGCCAGTAGTACTCAAGAGACCCAGTACTTC,CASSTQETQYF
TRBV3-1/TRBV3-2,-,TRBJ2-1,-,TGTGCCAGCAGCCAAGATAAGCGGACCGAGCAGTTCTTC,CASSQDKRTEQFF